The clone carrying this TCR beta chain was observed a few times. This CDR3 is built from 15 residues. V was clipped by 3 bases and J by 6 bases, with 19 bases between them. The V gene's germline CDR1 is SGDLS and CDR2 YYNGEE. RNA transcripts yielded amplified TCR beta CDR3 regions. Primed by the HTBI set, a first-round RT-PCR was run on the TCR CDR3. TCRdb independently ran MiXCR on the multiplex PCR reads; one entry per CDR3 protein. The table lists some 620,000 distinct CDR3 sequences, 15% to 20% of them singletons, with 3.8% in the top ten. This sample was included in a study of T cells in Graves' hyperthyroidism and ophthalmopathy. The study enrolled patients aged 18 to 65 with newly diagnosed hyperthyroidism of under 2 months' duration. The authors obtained PBMCs from about 9.5 ml of fresh peripheral blood.

V and J are TRBV9 and TRBJ2-7, with D possibly matching TRBD2 (6 bases). The sample comprised blood. This clonotype was obtained from a woman aged 25-40 years with Graves' hyperthyroidism. CDR3 bases: TGTGCCAGCAGCGCCGGGGGAGGTGCAACTGGCGAGCAGTACTTC. Encoded protein: CASSAGGGATGEQYF.